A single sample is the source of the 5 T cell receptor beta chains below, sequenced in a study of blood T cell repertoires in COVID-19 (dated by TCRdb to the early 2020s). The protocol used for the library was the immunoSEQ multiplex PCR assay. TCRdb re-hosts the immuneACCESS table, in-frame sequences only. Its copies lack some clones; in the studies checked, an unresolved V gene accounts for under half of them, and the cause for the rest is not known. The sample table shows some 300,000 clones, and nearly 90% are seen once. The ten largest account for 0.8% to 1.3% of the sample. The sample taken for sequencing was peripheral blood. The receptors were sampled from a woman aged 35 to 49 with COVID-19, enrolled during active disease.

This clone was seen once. CDR3: CASSHLRGQKRGYGYTF. CDR3 nucleotide sequence: TGCGCCAGCAGCCATCTACGGGGACAGAAAAGGGGGTATGGCTACACCTTC. The chain joins TRBV23-1 to TRBJ1-2, with 7 nucleotides matching TRBD1. TRBV23-1 is recorded as an ORF, its role being uncertain. V lost 6 bases to trimming and J lost 5 bases; unmatched junction nucleotides: 18. CDR3 size: 17 residues.

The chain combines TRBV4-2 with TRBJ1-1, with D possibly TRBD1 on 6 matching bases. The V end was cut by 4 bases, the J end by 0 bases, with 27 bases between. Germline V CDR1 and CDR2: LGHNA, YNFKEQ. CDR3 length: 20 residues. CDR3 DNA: TGTGCCAGCAGCCTCCGACACCTGCCCGCAGGGGACCCAATGAACACTGAAGCTTTCTTT. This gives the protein CASSLRHLPAGDPMNTEAFF.

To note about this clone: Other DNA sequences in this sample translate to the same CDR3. CDR3 in amino acids: CASSPQRGDNQPQHF. The CDR3 DNA reads TGTGCCAGCTCACCACAGCGGGGTGACAATCAGCCCCAGCATTTT. The chain is built from TRBV18 and TRBJ1-5; D call uncertain. Deletions cut 1 base from V and 3 bases from J, with 10 bases between. Per germline, CDR1 KGHSH and CDR2 LQKENI. The CDR3 is 15 amino acids.

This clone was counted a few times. Written as DNA, the CDR3 is TGTGCCAGCAGATCCCAGTACCAGGCTAACACTGAAGCTTTCTTT. Translated: CASRSQYQANTEAFF. The gene calls are TRBV28 and TRBJ1-1; D is undetermined. Looked up from germline, CDR1 is MDHEN and CDR2 is SYDVKM. This CDR3 has 15 amino acids. V lost 6 bases and J lost 2, with 16 bases in between.

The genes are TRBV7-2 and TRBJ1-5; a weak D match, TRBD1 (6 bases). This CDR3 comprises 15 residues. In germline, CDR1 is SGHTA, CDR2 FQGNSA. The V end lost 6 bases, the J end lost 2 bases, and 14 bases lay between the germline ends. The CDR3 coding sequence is TGTGCCAGCAGGTGGACAGCCCCGGGCAATCAGCCCCAGCATTTT. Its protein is CASRWTAPGNQPQHF.